The clone carrying this T cell receptor (beta chain) was observed at least ten times. The antigen remains undetermined. This sample was included in a study of type 1 regulatory T cells. Study details: T-allo10 is a Tr1-enriched, alloantigen-specific CD4 T cell product made in vitro.

The length of the CDR3 is 11 residues. Trimming left V 4 bases short and J 7 bases short, with 8 bases between. TCRdb used MiXCR to reprocess the reads, holding one entry per CDR3 protein. The sample lists tens of thousands of distinct CDR3 sequences, 10% to 15% occurring once. General observations from the study: Type 1 regulatory T cells had a more restricted TCR repertoire than non-type 1 regulatory T cells.

The sequence derives from a human donor in good health. The sample consisted of cultured non-Tr1 T cells, either the whole culture or a sorted T cell fraction (not recorded which). The J gene is TRBJ2-7, the V gene TRBV12-3 or TRBV12-4; D remains unclear. The chain's CDR3 is CASSSVGEQYF. The CDR3 nucleotides are TGTGCCAGCAGTTCCGTAGGGGAGCAGTACTTC.